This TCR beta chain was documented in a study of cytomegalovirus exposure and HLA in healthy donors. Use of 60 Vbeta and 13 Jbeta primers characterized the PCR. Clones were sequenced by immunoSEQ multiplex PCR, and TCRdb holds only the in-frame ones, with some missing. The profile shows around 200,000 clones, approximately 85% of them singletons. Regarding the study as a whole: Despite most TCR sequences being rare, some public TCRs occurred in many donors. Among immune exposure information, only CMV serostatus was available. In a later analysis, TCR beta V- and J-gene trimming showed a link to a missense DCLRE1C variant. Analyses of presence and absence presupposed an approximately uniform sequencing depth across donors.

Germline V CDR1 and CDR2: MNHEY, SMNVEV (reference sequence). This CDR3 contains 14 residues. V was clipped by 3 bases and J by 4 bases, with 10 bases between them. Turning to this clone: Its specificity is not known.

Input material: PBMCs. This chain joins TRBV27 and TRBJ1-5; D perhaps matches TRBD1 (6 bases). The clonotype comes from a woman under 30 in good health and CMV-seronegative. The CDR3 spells CASSLGAFNQPQHF. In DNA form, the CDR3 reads TGTGCCAGCAGTTTGGGGGCGTTTAATCAGCCCCAGCATTTT.